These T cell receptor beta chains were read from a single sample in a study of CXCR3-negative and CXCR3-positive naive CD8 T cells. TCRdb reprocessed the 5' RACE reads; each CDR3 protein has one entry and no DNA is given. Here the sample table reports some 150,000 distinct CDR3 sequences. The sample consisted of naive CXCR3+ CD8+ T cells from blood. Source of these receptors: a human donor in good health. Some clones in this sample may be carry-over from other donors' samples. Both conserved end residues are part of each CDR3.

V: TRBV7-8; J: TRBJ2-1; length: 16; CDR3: CASSLVGGTTANEQFF
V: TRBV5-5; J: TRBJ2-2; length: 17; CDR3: CASSGAPQGHYTGELFF
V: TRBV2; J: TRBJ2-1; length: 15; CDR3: CASSVTGGNHNEQFF
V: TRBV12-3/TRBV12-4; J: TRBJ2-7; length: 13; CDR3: CASSDAVAYEQYF
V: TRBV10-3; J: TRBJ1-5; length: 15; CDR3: CAISEQGADNQPQHF
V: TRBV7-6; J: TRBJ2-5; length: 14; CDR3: CASSLVAGGETQYF
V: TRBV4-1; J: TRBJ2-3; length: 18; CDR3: CASSQEPRLTGLTDTQYF
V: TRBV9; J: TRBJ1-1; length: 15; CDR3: CASSVDGSLNTEAFF
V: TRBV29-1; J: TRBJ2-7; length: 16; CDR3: CSVEDRAAGFRYEQYF
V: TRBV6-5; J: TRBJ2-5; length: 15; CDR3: CASSLGAGLQETQYF
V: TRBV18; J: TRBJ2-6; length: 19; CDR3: CASSPSPAGGLSGANVLTF
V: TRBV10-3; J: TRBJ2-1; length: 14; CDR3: CAISDVGGQGEQFF
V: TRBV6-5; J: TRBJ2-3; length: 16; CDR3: CASSPNPGGPTDTQYF
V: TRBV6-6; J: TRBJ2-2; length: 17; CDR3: CASSYPTSGLNTGELFF
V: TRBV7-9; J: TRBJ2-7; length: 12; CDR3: CASWGLDYEQYF
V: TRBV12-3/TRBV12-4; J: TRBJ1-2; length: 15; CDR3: CASMGTGATLRGYTF
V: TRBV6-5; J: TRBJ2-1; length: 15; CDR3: CASSTQPSSYNEQFF
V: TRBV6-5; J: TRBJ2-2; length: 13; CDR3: CASSQWNTGELFF
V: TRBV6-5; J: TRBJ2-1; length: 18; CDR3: CASRLGLAGAKYNNEQFF
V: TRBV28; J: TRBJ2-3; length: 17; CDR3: CASSFRLRGSGTDTQYF
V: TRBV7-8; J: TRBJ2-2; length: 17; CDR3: CASTVSAGGASTGELFF
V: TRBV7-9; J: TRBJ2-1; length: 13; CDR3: CASSPVAANEQFF
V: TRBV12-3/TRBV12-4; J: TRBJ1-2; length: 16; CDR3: CASTPPGGGGGYGYTF
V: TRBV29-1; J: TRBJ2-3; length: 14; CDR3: CSVEFLADTDTQYF
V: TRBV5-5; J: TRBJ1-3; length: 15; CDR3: CASSLVPGFGNTIYF